Given below is one T cell receptor (beta chain) in context. The entry originates in a study of blood T cell repertoires in COVID-19. Libraries were prepared by immunoSEQ multiplex PCR; TCRdb keeps only in-frame clonotypes and omits some of them. The sample contains around 500,000 clones, roughly 90% of which appear only once. Sequencing was carried out using PBMCs or T cells enriched from blood (not recorded which). The TCR originated in a woman aged 40-49 years who had recovered from COVID-19.

DNA of the CDR3: TGTGCCAGCAGTTACTCAGGGCCAGGGATGAATCAGCCCCAGCATTTT. Translation: CASSYSGPGMNQPQHF. V and J are TRBV6-2 or TRBV6-3 and TRBJ1-5; D might be TRBD1 (5 bases). Trimming left V 0 bases short and J 4 bases short, with 13 bases between. CDR1 and CDR2 (germline): MNHEY, SVGEGT. The CDR3 extends over 16 amino acids.